These 27 T cell receptor beta chains came from one sample sequenced in a study of blood T cells in healthy people across ages. A second PCR, run for about 7 to 11 cycles, used a sample-barcoded 5' primer plus a J-beta primer mix. One entry per CDR3 protein results from TCRdb running MiXCR on the 5' RACE reads. The sample has roughly 1.4 million distinct CDR3 sequences, approximately 59% seen once. Sequencing was carried out using blood. These receptors were collected from a man younger than 35 in good health.

There are a few counts of this clonotype. CDR3 amino acids: CASSPWTGESSYEQYF. The CDR3 DNA reads TGTGCCAGCAGCCCTTGGACAGGGGAGTCCTCCTACGAGCAGTACTTC. The V call is TRBV11-1, the J call TRBJ2-7; TRBD1 matches 9 bases. Germline V gene data show CDR1 as SGHAT and CDR2 as FQDESV (reference sequence). This CDR3 comprises 16 residues. The V and J ends lost 5 bases and 0 bases, in that order; junction bases with no gene match: 8.

This clonotype was observed a single time. V gene TRBV5-1 combines with J gene TRBJ1-2, with D possibly matching TRBD1 (6 bases). Trimming left V 7 bases short and J 3 bases short, with 19 bases between. Germline CDR1 reads SGHRS; CDR2 reads YFSETQ. CDR3 length equals 15 residues. The CDR3 nucleotides are TGCGCCAGCTCCAAATTCGGGGACAATGACTATGGCTACACCTTC. Protein product: CASSKFGDNDYGYTF.

The chain links TRBV2 to TRBJ1-2, with D uncertain. The length of the CDR3 is 12 residues. Germline CDR1 and CDR2: SNHLY and FYNNEI. Trimming shortened V by 2 bases and J by 3 bases, and 4 bases separated the two germline ends. The CDR3 sequence is CASSETDYGYTF. The DNA of the CDR3 is TGTGCCAGCAGTGAAACGGACTATGGCTACACCTTC. Full variable domain (remainder filled in from reference TRBV2 and TRBJ1-2): EPEVTQTPSHQVTQMGQEVILRCVPISNHLYFYWYRQILGQKVEFLVSFYNNEISEKSEIFDDQFSVERPDGSNFTLKIRSTKLEDSAMYFCASSETDYGYTFGSGTRLTVV.

This chain joins TRBV7-9 and TRBJ1-3; tentatively, D is TRBD1 (5 bases). The ends were cut back, 2 bases at V and 4 bases at J, with 9 bases in the middle. Germline assignment: CDR1 SEHNR and CDR2 FQNEAQ (reference sequence). The CDR3 length is 14 residues. This CDR3 is CASSLSGVGNTIYF. The CDR3 DNA reads as TGTGCCAGCAGCTTATCGGGGGTCGGAAACACCATATATTTT.

The chain uses TRBV6-1 and TRBJ2-1; 9 bases agree with TRBD1. This CDR3 contains 16 residues. J gave up 7 bases and V 8 bases, and 15 bases lay outside the gene matches. Germline CDR1 is MNHNS and CDR2 is SASEGT. Here the CDR3 reads CASGRQTGGTRNEQFF. In DNA, the CDR3 is TGTGCCAGCGGACGCCAGACAGGGGGTACTAGGAATGAGCAGTTCTTC.

The rearrangement joins TRBV27 to TRBJ2-7, with D possibly being TRBD1 (5 bases). CDR1 and CDR2 from the germline V gene are MNHEY and SMNVEV (reference sequence). Trimming pared 5 bases from V and 12 bases from J, leaving 29 bases between. The CDR3 has 16 residues. The CDR3 here is CASSNDRVPGGNLLYF. CDR3 nucleotide sequence: TGTGCCAGCAGTAACGACAGAGTTCCCGGTGGTAACCTTCTGTACTTC.

The chain combines TRBV5-1 with TRBJ2-1, with TRBD2 matching 12 bases. The CDR3 totals 15 residues. Trimming cost V 2 bases and J 8 bases; bases outside gene matches: 5. Germline CDR1 is SGHRS and CDR2 is YFSETQ. The CDR3 is CASSFTSGRKDEQFF. The CDR3 coding sequence is TGCGCCAGCAGCTTCACTAGCGGGAGGAAGGATGAGCAGTTCTTC.

The rearrangement joins TRBV2 to TRBJ1-4; D perhaps matches TRBD1 (5 bases). The CDR3 is 12 amino acids. Germline V gene data show CDR1 as SNHLY and CDR2 as FYNNEI. V gave up 1 base and J gave up 8 bases, with 5 bases separating them. The CDR3 nucleotides are TGTGCCAGCAGTGAAGGGGGGGAAAAACTGTTTTTT. Protein: CASSEGGEKLFF.

The rearrangement links TRBV4-1 to TRBJ2-5; D is perhaps TRBD2 (6 bases). V lost 0 bases and J lost 7, with 12 bases in between. This CDR3 region has 14 residues. Looked up from germline, CDR1 is MGHRA and CDR2 is YSYEKL. The CDR3 spells CASSQDVGEVTQYF. The CDR3 DNA reads as TGCGCCAGCAGCCAAGATGTGGGGGAGGTGACCCAGTACTTC.

This clonotype showed up just a few times. For the CDR3, the DNA is TGTGCCAGCAGCTTAGTTGGCCTAGCGGGAGTTCGGAATGAGCAGTTCTTC. Its translation is CASSLVGLAGVRNEQFF. The chain is built from TRBV7-8 and TRBJ2-1; 10 bases are a match to TRBD2. This CDR3 spans 17 amino acids. V was clipped by 1 base and J by 7 bases; unmatched bases: 10. The V gene's germline CDR1 is SGHVS and CDR2 FQNEAQ.

This chain links TRBV4-3 with TRBJ2-1; 7 bases are a match to TRBD2. This CDR3 contains 17 residues. Looked up from germline, CDR1 is LGHNA and CDR2 is YSLEER. The J segment lost 8 bases and the V segment lost 0 bases, leaving 13 bases of the junction unmatched. For the CDR3, the DNA is TGCGCCAGCAGCCAAGAACCGCCGGGGGGTATTAACTATGAGCAGTTCTTC. It codes for CASSQEPPGGINYEQFF.

The V gene is TRBV20-1, the J gene TRBJ2-7, with a possible D match to TRBD1 (6 bases). Germline V gives CDR1 DFQATT, CDR2 SNEGSKA (reference sequence). The CDR3 contains 12 residues. The V end was cut by 6 bases, the J end by 2 bases, with 11 bases between. The CDR3 DNA sequence: TGCAGTGCGGATGCAGGGGCCTACGAGCAGTACTTC. The encoded protein is CSADAGAYEQYF.

This chain links TRBV9 with TRBJ2-1; D call uncertain. V was clipped by 0 bases and J by 9 bases, with 7 bases between them. The CDR3 covers 12 residues. Per the germline V gene, CDR1 is SGDLS and CDR2 is YYNGEE. CDR3 amino acids: CASSVETGEQFF. The CDR3 nucleotides are TGTGCCAGCAGCGTAGAAACCGGTGAGCAGTTCTTC.

The rearrangement uses TRBV6-6 and TRBJ1-5; 9 bases are shared with TRBD1. This CDR3 has 16 amino acids. Germline values: CDR1 MNHNY, CDR2 SVGAGI (reference sequence). Trimming took 6 bases from V and 4 from J; bases not matched to a gene: 10. As DNA, the CDR3 is TGTGCCAGCAGGGGCTTTGAGACAGGGGGAAATCAGCCCCAGCATTTT. Translated: CASRGFETGGNQPQHF.

This clonotype was detected a few times. The chain couples TRBV7-9 to TRBJ2-3, with 8 bases that match TRBD1. This CDR3 contains 14 residues. The germline gives CDR1 SEHNR, CDR2 FQNEAQ (reference sequence). The trim removed 8 bases at V and 6 bases at J, leaving 10 bases unmatched. The CDR3 DNA follows: TGTGCCAGCCCTGGCAGGGGGCAATTGGATACGCAGTATTTT. This translates into CASPGRGQLDTQYF.

This clonotype was seen a handful of times. The J gene is TRBJ2-7, the V gene TRBV7-9; D remains ambiguous. This CDR3 is 17 amino acids long. Trimming left V 1 base short and J 0 bases short, with 16 bases between. The germline V gene has CDR1 SEHNR and CDR2 FQNEAQ (reference sequence). CDR3 loop: CASSLGVEAALSYEQYF. DNA of the CDR3: TGTGCCAGCAGCTTAGGGGTTGAGGCGGCTCTCTCCTACGAGCAGTACTTC.

V gene TRBV29-1 combines with J gene TRBJ1-4; 10 nucleotides line up with TRBD1. Germline lookup yields CDR1 SQVTM and CDR2 ANQGSEA. This CDR3 region has 22 residues. J gave up 8 bases and V 7 bases, and 34 bases lay outside the gene matches. The CDR3 is CSGLSLDRGIGQPVLDGEKLFF. CDR3 nucleotide sequence: TGCAGCGGACTCTCCCTGGACAGGGGGATCGGTCAACCGGTGTTAGATGGCGAAAAACTGTTTTTT.

The J gene is TRBJ2-1, the V gene TRBV10-3; 9 bases are a match to TRBD1. The CDR3 is 17 amino acids. CDR1 is ENHRY, CDR2 SYGVKD, per germline. V trimming: 0 bases; J trimming: 6 bases; junction bases outside the gene matches: 9. CDR3 DNA sequence: TGTGCCATCAGTGAGTCGGGCCTCCGGGACAGGGTCAATGAGCAGTTCTTC. Its protein is CAISESGLRDRVNEQFF.

This chain links TRBV3-1 with TRBJ1-1; D is ambiguous. Germline V CDR1 and CDR2: LGHDT, YNNKEL (reference sequence). The CDR3 covers 13 residues. V lost 2 bases, J lost 3 bases, and 7 bases lay in between. CDR3 sequence: CASSQNPDTEAFF. The CDR3 coding sequence is TGTGCCAGCAGCCAAAACCCGGACACTGAAGCTTTCTTT.

Here the CDR3 reads CASAGEGVGNGYTF. CDR3 DNA: TGTGCCAGCGCGGGAGAGGGAGTGGGAAATGGCTACACCTTC. J is TRBJ1-2 and V is TRBV2; D is undetermined. V lost 8 bases and J lost 6, with 19 bases in between. Per the germline V gene, CDR1 is SNHLY and CDR2 is FYNNEI. This CDR3 region has 14 residues.

This clonotype was seen once. The chain joins TRBV4-3 to TRBJ2-1; TRBD2 matches 7 bases. Germline V lookup: CDR1 LGHNA, CDR2 YSLEER. V lost 1 base to trimming and J lost 0 bases; unmatched junction nucleotides: 9. There are 18 residues in the CDR3. The CDR3 sequence is CASSQVLGRGSSYNEQFF. CDR3 nucleotide sequence: TGCGCCAGCAGCCAAGTTCTTGGGCGGGGGAGCTCCTACAATGAGCAGTTCTTC.

V usage is TRBV20-1 and J usage is TRBJ2-1; D is undetermined. Germline lookup yields CDR1 DFQATT and CDR2 SNEGSKA (reference sequence). The CDR3 spans 13 residues. Between the trimmed V and J ends, which lost 3 bases and 3 bases, there was a span of 9 bases. This CDR3 reads CSASSTLYNEQFF. The CDR3 region has the DNA TGCAGTGCTAGTTCTACCCTCTACAATGAGCAGTTCTTC.

With respect to this clonotype: At one end the junction does not follow the germline gene, possibly because of a read error. The chain couples TRBV29-1 to TRBJ1-2, with 7 bases fitting TRBD1. CDR1 and CDR2 from the germline V gene are SQVTM and ANQGSEA. The length of the CDR3 is 13 residues. DNA for the CDR3: TGCAGCGTCCGGGACAGCAGAAACTATGGCTACACCTTT. It codes for CSVRDSRNYGYTF.

In this sample, this clonotype turned up a few times. The chain uses TRBV12-3 or TRBV12-4 and TRBJ2-1; D gene uncertain. The CDR3 runs 15 residues. V gave up 5 bases and J gave up 2 bases, with 13 bases separating them. The chain's CDR3 is CASSPRRSAYNEQFF. The CDR3, as DNA: TGTGCCAGCAGTCCTCGTAGGTCTGCCTACAATGAGCAGTTCTTC.

V is TRBV5-4 and J is TRBJ2-3, with 12 bases lining up with TRBD2. This CDR3 has 16 amino acids. The germline gives CDR1 SGHNT, CDR2 YYREEE (reference sequence). Germline trimming cut 2 bases from V and 6 bases from J; bases unmatched to any gene: 7. CDR3: CASSFRLAGVGDTQYF. The CDR3 region has the DNA TGTGCCAGCAGCTTCCGACTAGCGGGAGTGGGGGATACGCAGTATTTT.

The chain combines TRBV7-9 with TRBJ2-3; TRBD2 aligns across 16 bases. The V gene end was trimmed by 4 bases and the J gene end by 4 bases; junction bases not matched to a gene: 8. The germline V gene has CDR1 SEHNR and CDR2 FQNEAQ (reference sequence). The CDR3 covers 18 residues. The CDR3 loop reads CASSSGLAGGPAADTQYF. The CDR3 DNA sequence: TGTGCCAGCAGCTCGGGACTAGCGGGGGGGCCAGCTGCAGATACGCAGTATTTT.

The chain couples TRBV20-1 to TRBJ2-1, with 11 bases lining up with TRBD2. J was trimmed by 4 bases and V by 6 bases; bases with no gene match: 11. In germline, CDR1 is DFQATT, CDR2 SNEGSKA (reference sequence). The CDR3 is 16 amino acids. CDR3 nucleotide sequence: TGCAGTGCGAGCACCTTAGCGGGAGGGCTTTACAATGAGCAGTTCTTC. Translating gives CSASTLAGGLYNEQFF.